Below, 30 T cell receptor beta chains from the same sample are listed, as sequenced in a study of blood T cell repertoires in COVID-19. Only in-frame clones appear in the TCRdb table, and some are missing; sequencing was by immunoSEQ multiplex PCR. Counted here are under 100,000 clones, approximately 80% occurring once; the ten biggest clones make up 10% to 15%. The specimen was peripheral blood. The receptors were gathered from a human donor in a cohort sampled during active COVID-19.

This clone came up a few times. The chain links TRBV7-8 to TRBJ1-5; TRBD1 aligns across 8 bases. V dropped 5 bases and J dropped 3; count of bases not matched to a gene: 9. The germline gives CDR1 SGHVS, CDR2 FQNEAQ. This CDR3 is built from 16 residues. The chain's CDR3 is CASSPRQGSLNQPQHF. The CDR3 DNA reads as TGTGCCAGCAGCCCTCGACAGGGGAGCCTCAATCAGCCCCAGCATTTT.

The chain has TRBV18 and TRBJ1-1; TRBD1 is a possible D gene (5 bases). V gave up 3 bases and J gave up 0 bases, with 5 bases separating them. Germline assignment: CDR1 KGHSH and CDR2 LQKENI. This CDR3 spans 13 amino acids. CDR3 loop: CASSPTVNTEAFF. The CDR3 DNA is TGTGCCAGCTCACCGACAGTGAACACTGAAGCTTTCTTT. The variable domain in full, completed from reference TRBV18 and TRBJ1-1, reads NAGVMQNPRHLVRRRGQEARLRCSPMKGHSHVYWYRQLPEEGLKFMVYLQKENIIDESGMPKERFSAEFPKEGPSILRIQQVVRGDSAAYFCASSPTVNTEAFFGQGTRLTVV.

This clone was observed a single time. This chain joins TRBV2 and TRBJ2-1; tentative D call: TRBD1 (6 bases). Germline V gene sequence: CDR1 SNHLY, CDR2 FYNNEI. The CDR3 is made up of 14 amino acids. V was trimmed by 6 bases and J by 8 bases, leaving 17 bases between them. CDR3 bases: TGTGCCAGCAGGCTACTCACAGGGAGATATGAGCAGTTCTTC. This sequence encodes CASRLLTGRYEQFF.

As DNA, the CDR3 is TGTGCCAGCAGCGCCGGGACAGCGTATGGAAACACCATATATTTT. Protein sequence: CASSAGTAYGNTIYF. The chain has TRBV5-4 and TRBJ1-3; 7 bases fit TRBD1. Germline CDR1 SGHNT, CDR2 YYREEE (reference sequence). The ends lost 4 bases at V and 3 bases at J; junction bases unmatched: 7. CDR3 length: 15 amino acids. The variable domain in full, with the rest retrieved from reference TRBV5-4 and TRBJ1-3, is ETGVTQSPTHLIKTRGQQVTLRCSSQSGHNTVSWYQQALGQGPQFIFQYYREEENGRGNFPPRFSGLQFPNYSSELNVNALELDDSALYLCASSAGTAYGNTIYFGEGSWLTVV.

The chain uses TRBV2 and TRBJ1-2, with 10 positions matching TRBD1. Trimming at V came to 6 bases and at J to 3 bases, leaving 10 bases not matched to a gene. CDR1 and CDR2 from the germline V gene are SNHLY and FYNNEI. CDR3 length equals 16 residues. This chain's CDR3 is CASRSRTGGADYGYTF. Written as DNA, the CDR3 is TGTGCCAGCAGATCAAGGACAGGGGGGGCGGACTATGGCTACACCTTC. The full variable domain, its missing parts supplied by reference TRBV2 and TRBJ1-2, is EPEVTQTPSHQVTQMGQEVILRCVPISNHLYFYWYRQILGQKVEFLVSFYNNEISEKSEIFDDQFSVERPDGSNFTLKIRSTKLEDSAMYFCASRSRTGGADYGYTFGSGTRLTVV.

The V and J genes are TRBV5-1 and TRBJ1-1, with a weak D call TRBD1 (5 bases). The CDR3 is made up of 14 amino acids. Germline V CDR1 and CDR2: SGHRS, YFSETQ. Trimming took 2 bases from V and 4 from J, leaving 12 bases between them. The CDR3 is CASSFGGTGTEAFF. The CDR3 coding sequence is TGCGCCAGCAGCTTCGGAGGGACCGGCACTGAAGCTTTCTTT.

This clone was seen only a few times. CDR3: CASSWTSGGPYNEQFF. The CDR3 nucleotides are TGCGCCAGCAGCTGGACTAGCGGGGGCCCCTACAATGAGCAGTTCTTC. This chain links TRBV5-1 with TRBJ2-1; 13 positions match TRBD2. Losses at the gene ends were 3 bases for V and 2 bases for J; bases not matched to a gene: 2. Germline loops: CDR1 SGHRS, CDR2 YFSETQ. The CDR3 spans 16 residues.

This clone was counted between two and nine times. This rearrangement joins TRBV10-3 to TRBJ2-7, with D possibly matching TRBD1 (6 bases). Germline lookup yields CDR1 ENHRY and CDR2 SYGVKD. CDR3 size: 13 residues. Trimming took off 6 bases at V and 4 bases at J, with 13 bases between the two ends. CDR3 protein: CAIRSGTQYEQYF. CDR3 in DNA: TGTGCCATCAGATCCGGGACACAGTACGAGCAGTACTTC.

CDR3 sequence: CATSRLAGAVNQPQHF. The CDR3 region has the DNA TGTGCCACCAGCAGGCTTGCGGGGGCCGTCAATCAGCCCCAGCATTTT. The chain combines TRBV15 with TRBJ1-5; TRBD1 might be the D (6 bases). Germline loops: CDR1 LNHNV, CDR2 YYDKDF (reference sequence). The V and J ends lost 3 bases and 3 bases respectively, with 15 bases between them. The CDR3 runs to 16 residues.

The V and J genes are TRBV9 and TRBJ1-5; 7 positions agree with TRBD1. Trimming removed 4 bases from V and 0 bases from J; junction bases left unmatched: 10. This CDR3 region has 17 residues. The germline CDR1 and CDR2 sequences are SGDLS and YYNGEE. The CDR3 reads CASSLNPDRPSNQPQHF. As DNA, the CDR3 is TGTGCCAGCAGCTTAAACCCGGACAGGCCTAGCAATCAGCCCCAGCATTTT.

This sequence joins TRBV7-3 and TRBJ1-1, with TRBD1 matching 8 bases. This CDR3 has 14 residues. V shed 5 bases and J 2 bases; nucleotides not matched to a gene: 4. Germline-derived CDR1 and CDR2 are SGHTA and FQGTGA. The CDR3 nucleotides are TGTGCCAGCAGCCATGGACAGGGAAACACTGAAGCTTTCTTT. It codes for CASSHGQGNTEAFF.

V and J are TRBV21-1 and TRBJ2-5; no check of the table's D call, TRBD1, against the DNA was made. TRBV21-1 is given as a pseudogene. The CDR3 runs 18 residues. Here the CDR3 reads CASSKLFTLGVAQETQYF. In nucleotides, the CDR3 is TGTGCCAGCAGCAAACTCTTCACCCTGGGCGTCGCCCAAGAGACCCAGTACTTC.

A few counts support this clone. The V gene is TRBV7-9, the J gene TRBJ2-2; D remains ambiguous. Germline-derived CDR1 and CDR2 are SEHNR and FQNEAQ (reference sequence). This CDR3 is 14 amino acids long. Trimming stripped 1 base from V and 1 base from J, with 4 bases between. The CDR3 protein is CASSLDGNTGELFF. The CDR3 DNA reads as TGTGCCAGCAGCTTAGACGGGAACACCGGGGAGCTGTTTTTT.

The rearrangement uses TRBV9 and TRBJ1-4; 7 bases match TRBD1. V was pared by 3 bases and J by 4 bases, with 6 bases of the junction left unmatched. Germline CDR1 is SGDLS and CDR2 is YYNGEE. This CDR3 contains 15 residues. The CDR3 DNA is TGTGCCAGCAGCGGACAGGACAGGATTAATGAAAAACTGTTTTTT. Encoded protein: CASSGQDRINEKLFF.

This chain's CDR3 is CASSKNFLTGELFF. The DNA of the CDR3 is TGTGCCAGTAGTAAGAACTTCCTTACCGGGGAGCTGTTTTTT. The J gene is TRBJ2-2, the V gene TRBV19; D is ambiguous. Germline V gene data show CDR1 as LNHDA and CDR2 as SQIVND (reference sequence). V was clipped by 4 bases and J by 5 bases, with 11 bases between them. This CDR3 region has 14 residues.

The chain employs TRBV28 and TRBJ2-3; D remains ambiguous. CDR1 MDHEN and CDR2 SYDVKM come from the germline V gene. The CDR3 length is 14 residues. The V and J ends lost 6 bases and 2 bases respectively, with 12 bases between them. The CDR3: CASSSNGYTDTQYF. The CDR3 coding sequence is TGTGCCAGCAGCTCTAACGGTTACACAGATACGCAGTATTTT.

DNA for the CDR3: TGTGCCAGTAGTACGGACAGGGCGCCTTTCTATGGCTACACCTTC. It encodes CASSTDRAPFYGYTF. The chain couples TRBV19 to TRBJ1-2; TRBD1 matches at 8 bases. The CDR3 has 15 amino acids. Germline trimming cut 4 bases from V and 4 bases from J; bases unmatched to any gene: 8. CDR1 is LNHDA, CDR2 SQIVND, per germline (reference sequence).

In this sample, this clone turned up a few times. V usage is TRBV3-1 (or the pseudogene TRBV3-2) and J usage is TRBJ1-1; D unclear. Germline assignment: CDR1 LGHDT and CDR2 YNNKEL (reference sequence). CDR3 length: 14 residues. The V end lost 4 bases, the J end lost 6 bases, and 15 bases lay between the germline ends. CDR3 loop: CASSPRRFGSEAFF. CDR3 nucleotides: TGTGCCAGCAGCCCTCGAAGGTTCGGGTCTGAAGCTTTCTTT.

This clone was recorded only once. This chain connects TRBV5-1 to TRBJ2-5, with D unclear. This CDR3 contains 14 residues. Germline V CDR1 and CDR2: SGHRS, YFSETQ. Deletions cut 3 bases from V and 5 bases from J, with 14 bases between. As DNA, the CDR3 is TGCGCCAGCAGCTCCCGACCAAAGGAGGAGACCCAGTACTTC. This encodes CASSSRPKEETQYF.

The chain combines TRBV5-6 with TRBJ2-3; unclear D gene. V lost 3 bases and J lost 5, with 4 bases in between. There are 11 residues in the CDR3. Germline V gene lookup returns CDR1 SGHDT and CDR2 YYEEEE. This CDR3 reads CASSSGDTQYF. The DNA for the CDR3 is TGTGCCAGCAGCTCAGGAGATACGCAGTATTTT. The full variable domain, with the rest looked up from reference TRBV5-6 and TRBJ2-3, is DAGVTQSPTHLIKTRGQQVTLRCSPKSGHDTVSWYQQALGQGPQFIFQYYEEEERQRGNFPDRFSGHQFPNYSSELNVNALLLGDSALYLCASSSGDTQYFGPGTRLTVL.

The chain has TRBV5-1 and TRBJ1-4; perhaps TRBD1 as D (6 bases). CDR1 is SGHRS and CDR2 is YFSETQ in the germline V gene. The V and J ends lost 4 bases and 8 bases respectively, with 18 bases between them. There are 15 residues in the CDR3. CDR3 sequence (DNA): TGCGCCAGCAGCCCGTACCGGGACACCGACGAAAAACTGTTTTTT. It codes for CASSPYRDTDEKLFF.

This clone showed up just a few times. This sequence joins TRBV5-6 and TRBJ2-1; a possible D gene is TRBD1 (5 bases). Trimming removed 4 bases from V and 0 bases from J, with 11 bases in between. The CDR3 has 15 amino acids. Per germline, CDR1 SGHDT and CDR2 YYEEEE. The CDR3 sequence is CASSPRQRSYNEQFF. In DNA, the CDR3 is TGTGCCAGCAGCCCCCGACAGCGCTCCTACAATGAGCAGTTCTTC.

The J gene is TRBJ1-4, the V gene TRBV24-1; D call uncertain. The V gene lost 3 bases and the J gene lost 0 bases, with 13 bases spanning the gap. Germline V lookup: CDR1 KGHDR, CDR2 SFDVKD. This CDR3 has 17 amino acids. CDR3 bases: TGTGCCACCAGTGATGGGCAGAGTTTTGCAACTAATGAAAAACTGTTTTTT. Translation gives CATSDGQSFATNEKLFF.

The chain joins TRBV19 to TRBJ2-6, with D hard to call. Germline lookup yields CDR1 LNHDA and CDR2 SQIVND (reference sequence). V lost 6 bases, J lost 2 bases, and 8 bases lay in between. The CDR3 totals 14 residues. The CDR3 region has the DNA TGTGCCAGTAGGCCAACAGCTGGGGCCAACGTCCTGACTTTC. This gives the protein CASRPTAGANVLTF.

This clone was recorded once. This chain uses TRBV7-3 with TRBJ2-5, with 8 positions matching TRBD2. Germline CDR1 SGHTA, CDR2 FQGTGA. The CDR3 contains 14 residues. The V gene end was trimmed by 5 bases and the J gene end by 2 bases; junction bases not matched to a gene: 4. The CDR3 DNA follows: TGTGCCAGCAGCCCCGGGGGGGGACAAGAGACCCAGTACTTC. Translated: CASSPGGGQETQYF.

The chain joins TRBV4-1 to TRBJ1-3; no reliable D call. Per germline, CDR1 MGHRA and CDR2 YSYEKL. V was trimmed by 4 bases and J by 10 bases, leaving 23 bases between them. This CDR3 spans 16 amino acids. CDR3 nucleotides: TGCGCCAGCAGCCCCCTAGCAGTATCTCAAATAAGGACCATATATTTT. This translates into CASSPLAVSQIRTIYF.

J is TRBJ2-1 and V is TRBV5-1; D is possibly TRBD1 (5 bases). The CDR3 covers 14 residues. The V gene lost 0 bases and the J gene lost 4 bases, with 8 bases spanning the gap. Germline V lookup: CDR1 SGHRS, CDR2 YFSETQ. CDR3 sequence reads: CASSLVTGYNEQFF. The CDR3 DNA sequence: TGCGCCAGCAGCTTGGTAACAGGTTACAATGAGCAGTTCTTC.

This clone appeared once. The rearrangement uses TRBV7-2 and TRBJ2-2; 7 bases line up with TRBD1. J gave up 1 base and V 6 bases, and 5 bases lay outside the gene matches. Germline CDR1 and CDR2: SGHTA and FQGNSA. The CDR3 has 15 amino acids. The CDR3: CASSRQGLNTGELFF. The DNA of the CDR3 is TGTGCCAGCAGTCGACAGGGTCTGAACACCGGGGAGCTGTTTTTT. Full variable domain (rest looked up from reference TRBV7-2 and TRBJ2-2): GAGVSQSPSNKVTEKGKDVELRCDPISGHTALYWYRQSLGQGLEFLIYFQGNSAPDKSGLPSDRFSAERTGGSVSTLTIQRTQQEDSAVYLCASSRQGLNTGELFFGEGSRLTVL.

Details on this clone: Other nucleotide sequences from this sample produce the same CDR3. The rearrangement links TRBV7-3 to TRBJ2-3; tentative D call: TRBD2 (6 bases). Germline assignment: CDR1 SGHTA and CDR2 FQGTGA. V was clipped by 2 bases and J by 6 bases, with 9 bases between them. The CDR3 spans 13 residues. The CDR3 spells CASSLGLADTQYF. In DNA, the CDR3 is TGTGCCAGCAGCTTAGGGCTAGCGGATACGCAGTATTTT.

V is TRBV6-2 or TRBV6-3 and J is TRBJ2-7; 8 bases are a match to TRBD1. This CDR3 spans 16 amino acids. Germline CDR1 MNHEY, CDR2 SVGEGT. Trimming cost V 5 bases and J 2 bases; bases outside gene matches: 11. The CDR3 DNA reads as TGTGCCAGCAGTCAAGGACAGGGCCTATACCCCTACGAGCAGTACTTC. Amino acids: CASSQGQGLYPYEQYF.